What follows are 19 T cell receptor beta chains derived from one specimen sequenced in a study of shared clonotypes between healthy human individuals. The assay was immunoSEQ multiplex PCR, and TCRdb's table has in-frame clones only and misses some. The sample shows fewer than 400,000 clones, approximately 79% of them seen only once. Sequenced: memory CD4+ T cells sorted from blood. Subset here: CD45RA-negative fraction. The receptors were sampled from a young man in good health.

This clone was picked up a small number of times. This CDR3 is also generated by other DNA sequences in the sample. The chain recombines TRBV5-1 with TRBJ2-7; 9 bases align to TRBD1. The V gene's germline CDR1 is SGHRS and CDR2 YFSETQ. The CDR3 is made up of 13 amino acids. With 3 bases clipped from V and 4 bases from J, the junction kept 2 bases outside the gene matches. CDR3 loop: CASSWGTGYEQYF. The CDR3 bases are TGCGCCAGCAGCTGGGGGACAGGGTACGAGCAGTACTTC. Drawing the rest from reference TRBV5-1 and TRBJ2-7, the complete variable domain is KAGVTQTPRYLIKTRGQQVTLSCSPISGHRSVSWYQQTPGQGLQFLFEYFSETQRNKGNFPGRFSGRQFSNSRSEMNVSTLELGDSALYLCASSWGTGYEQYFGPGTRLTVT.

This chain uses TRBV4-1 with TRBJ2-2, with no clear D. The CDR3 contains 15 residues. Germline loops: CDR1 MGHRA, CDR2 YSYEKL. Trimming shortened V by 5 bases and J by 15 bases, and 25 bases separated the two germline ends. The CDR3 here is CASSAGEASYQKVFF. As DNA, the CDR3 is TGCGCCAGCAGCGCAGGAGAGGCGTCCTACCAGAAGGTGTTTTTT.

The chain is built from TRBV6-1 and TRBJ1-4; D is undetermined. Between the trimmed V and J ends, which lost 8 bases and 4 bases, there was a span of 17 bases. The germline gives CDR1 MNHNS, CDR2 SASEGT. CDR3 length: 15 amino acids. This CDR3 is CASEVRRRSNEKLFF. CDR3 in DNA: TGTGCCAGCGAGGTCCGTAGACGGAGTAATGAAAAACTGTTTTTT.

Turning to this clone: One end of the junction varies from germline; a read error may be responsible. DNA for the CDR3: TGTGCCACCAGCAGAGTTGGAAACACCGGGGAGCTATTTTTT. Translation gives CATSRVGNTGELFF. V usage is TRBV15 and J usage is TRBJ2-2; possible D gene TRBD2, 5 bases. The CDR3 runs 14 residues. The germline gives CDR1 LNHNV, CDR2 YYDKDF (reference sequence).

V is TRBV19 and J is TRBJ1-1; D might be TRBD1 (6 bases). The germline V gene has CDR1 LNHDA and CDR2 SQIVND (reference sequence). This CDR3 spans 13 amino acids. Trimming removed 6 bases from V and 1 base from J, with 9 bases in between. The DNA for the CDR3 is TGTGCCAGTAGCCCACAGGGGAACACTGAAGCTTTCTTT. It specifies CASSPQGNTEAFF.

The chain uses TRBV18 and TRBJ2-7; no clear D. Germline V lookup: CDR1 KGHSH, CDR2 LQKENI. The CDR3 has 14 residues. V was trimmed by 2 bases and J by 1 base, leaving 9 bases between them. CDR3 nucleotides: TGTGCCAGCTCACCAATATCGGGTTCCTACGAGCAGTACTTC. Its protein product is CASSPISGSYEQYF. The full variable domain, with the rest looked up from reference TRBV18 and TRBJ2-7, is NAGVMQNPRHLVRRRGQEARLRCSPMKGHSHVYWYRQLPEEGLKFMVYLQKENIIDESGMPKERFSAEFPKEGPSILRIQQVVRGDSAAYFCASSPISGSYEQYFGPGTRLTVT.

The chain is built from TRBV5-1 and TRBJ2-3; 12 bases match TRBD1. Germline CDR1 and CDR2: SGHRS and YFSETQ. This CDR3 is built from 15 residues. Trimming at V came to 3 bases and at J to 6 bases, leaving 5 bases not matched to a gene. CDR3 nucleotides: TGCGCCAGCAGCTCGATGGGACAGGGGGCTGATACGCAGTATTTT. Amino acid sequence: CASSSMGQGADTQYF.

This clone has just a few counts. This same CDR3 is encoded by further DNA sequences in the sample. The chain recombines TRBV6-4 with TRBJ2-6; no clear D gene. The germline V gene has CDR1 MRHNA and CDR2 SNTAGT. The CDR3 length is 14 residues. The V end was cut by 3 bases, the J end by 4 bases, with 7 bases between. CDR3: CASSEGAGANVLTF. The CDR3 region has the DNA TGTGCCAGCAGTGAGGGCGCCGGGGCCAACGTCCTGACTTTC.

The V and J genes are TRBV7-2 and TRBJ2-5, with a tentative D call TRBD1 (6 bases). From germline, CDR1 is SGHTA and CDR2 FQGNSA. The V gene lost 5 bases and the J gene lost 4 bases, with 17 bases spanning the gap. CDR3 length equals 15 residues. CDR3 residues: CASSQDSGRAETQYF. Here the CDR3 DNA reads TGTGCCAGCAGCCAGGACAGTGGACGGGCAGAGACCCAGTACTTC.

DNA of the CDR3: TGTGCCAGCAGCTTATATCCCCCGGGGACTCGACGAACCTACGAGCAGTACTTC. Translation gives CASSLYPPGTRRTYEQYF. The V gene is TRBV7-9, the J gene TRBJ2-7; a weak D match, TRBD2 (6 bases). V was clipped by 2 bases and J by 2 bases, with 22 bases between them. Looked up from germline, CDR1 is SEHNR and CDR2 is FQNEAQ (reference sequence). The CDR3 sequence is 18 residues long.

This rearrangement joins TRBV19 to TRBJ2-2; possibly TRBD2 for D (5 bases). Germline V gene lookup returns CDR1 LNHDA and CDR2 SQIVND (reference sequence). This CDR3 is 16 amino acids long. V dropped 0 bases and J dropped 0 bases, with 8 bases sitting between them. The chain's CDR3 is CASSIESGANTGELFF. The CDR3 DNA reads as TGTGCCAGTAGTATAGAATCCGGGGCGAACACCGGGGAGCTGTTTTTT.

This clone was found once. The gene calls are TRBV19 and TRBJ1-1, with TRBD1 matching 7 bases. Per germline, CDR1 LNHDA and CDR2 SQIVND (reference sequence). This CDR3 comprises 12 residues. The V gene end was trimmed by 7 bases and the J gene end by 8 bases; junction bases not matched to a gene: 7. The CDR3 loop is CASKGAGQEAFF. The CDR3 DNA reads TGTGCCAGTAAGGGGGCCGGACAGGAAGCTTTCTTT.

V usage is TRBV28 and J usage is TRBJ2-7; TRBD2 agrees at 16 bases. Germline V lookup: CDR1 MDHEN, CDR2 SYDVKM. With 5 bases clipped from V and 5 bases from J, the junction kept 6 bases outside the gene matches. The CDR3 extends over 16 amino acids. CDR3 sequence: CASSPGGLAGGDEQYF. In nucleotides, the CDR3 is TGTGCCAGCAGTCCCGGGGGACTAGCGGGAGGGGACGAGCAGTACTTC.

This clone came up a few times. V gene TRBV7-2 combines with J gene TRBJ2-7; D might be TRBD2 (6 bases). CDR1 is SGHTA and CDR2 is FQGNSA in the germline V gene. There are 15 residues in the CDR3. V lost 6 bases and J lost 0, with 15 bases in between. CDR3 sequence reads: CASSRGSGPSYEQYF. CDR3 nucleotides: TGTGCCAGCAGTCGTGGAAGCGGGCCCTCCTACGAGCAGTACTTC. Full variable domain (missing parts from reference TRBV7-2 and TRBJ2-7): GAGVSQSPSNKVTEKGKDVELRCDPISGHTALYWYRQSLGQGLEFLIYFQGNSAPDKSGLPSDRFSAERTGGSVSTLTIQRTQQEDSAVYLCASSRGSGPSYEQYFGPGTRLTVT.

The V call is TRBV7-8, the J call TRBJ2-7; D tentatively fits TRBD1 or TRBD2 (5 bases each). Per the germline V gene, CDR1 is SGHVS and CDR2 is FQNEAQ. The ends were cut back, 1 base at V and 5 bases at J, with 21 bases in the middle. This CDR3 comprises 17 residues. CDR3 sequence: CASSLDSGAGNSDEQYF. CDR3 nucleotides: TGTGCCAGCAGCTTAGATTCTGGGGCCGGGAATAGCGACGAGCAGTACTTC.

The J gene is TRBJ2-5, the V gene TRBV12-5; 7 bases agree with TRBD2. The germline V gene has CDR1 LGHNT and CDR2 FRNRAP. With 3 bases clipped from V and 5 bases from J, the junction kept 9 bases outside the gene matches. This CDR3 contains 15 residues. The CDR3 loop reads CASGLSGAGRETQYF. The DNA for the CDR3 is TGTGCTAGTGGTTTAAGCGGGGCGGGCAGGGAGACCCAGTACTTC.

V and J are TRBV7-8 and TRBJ2-1; maybe TRBD1 (6 bases). The germline CDR1 and CDR2 sequences are SGHVS and FQNEAQ. The V gene lost 2 bases and the J gene lost 9 bases, with 17 bases spanning the gap. The CDR3 runs 15 residues. In DNA form, the CDR3 reads TGTGCCAGCAGCTTACGATCGACAACAGGGATTGAGCAGTTCTTC. Its translation: CASSLRSTTGIEQFF. Drawing the rest from reference TRBV7-8 and TRBJ2-1, the complete variable domain is GAGVSQSPRYKVAKRGQDVALRCDPISGHVSLFWYQQALGQGPEFLTYFQNEAQLDKSGLPSDRFFAERPEGSVSTLKIQRTQQEDSAVYLCASSLRSTTGIEQFFGPGTRLTVL.

This rearrangement joins TRBV30 to TRBJ2-7; 7 bases are a match to TRBD1. The CDR3 is 11 residues long. The germline V gene encodes CDR1 GTSNPN and CDR2 SVGIG (reference sequence). The trim removed 2 bases at V and 11 bases at J, leaving 6 bases unmatched. CDR3 sequence reads: CAWSPGQSKYF. DNA for the CDR3: TGTGCCTGGAGTCCGGGACAGTCAAAGTACTTC.

The genes are TRBV19 and TRBJ1-2; the D is unclear. V was cut by 4 bases and J by 0 bases, with 9 bases left in between. The CDR3 length is 14 residues. Germline values: CDR1 LNHDA, CDR2 SQIVND (reference sequence). Written as DNA, the CDR3 is TGTGCCAGTAGTACGGCAGGTACTAACTATGGCTACACCTTC. It translates to CASSTAGTNYGYTF. Based on the CDR3 plus reference TRBV19 and TRBJ1-2, the full variable domain is DGGITQSPKYLFRKEGQNVTLSCEQNLNHDAMYWYRQDPGQGLRLIYYSQIVNDFQKGDIAEGYSVSREKKESFPLTVTSAQKNPTAFYLCASSTAGTNYGYTFGSGTRLTVV.